This T cell receptor (beta chain) comes out of a study of T-cell memory formation after mild COVID-19. Looking at the study overall: Across donors, TCR clusters were largely donor specific.

V lost 0 bases and J 9 bases, leaving 24 bases between the germline ends. The CDR3 is 18 amino acids. Germline V gene sequence: CDR1 SGHNT, CDR2 YENEEA. 5'RACE with constant-segment primers built TCRalpha and TCRbeta cDNA libraries with UMIs. One entry per CDR3 protein, called by TCRdb with MiXCR from the 5' RACE reads. This table holds 350,000 to 500,000 distinct CDR3 sequences, about 20% found once. This clonotype was seen more than once but under ten times. This TCR was recovered from a man aged 18-30 years who had mild COVID-19 (a few samples of this study predate the infection). Cell type and time point are not known. The chain combines TRBV11-3 with TRBJ2-1; perhaps TRBD1 as D (6 bases). The specimen sequenced was PBMCs or a T cell subset sorted from them (not recorded which). The chain's CDR3 is CASSLDQGGTTRITEQFF. The CDR3 bases are TGTGCCAGCAGCTTAGATCAGGGTGGGACAACAAGGATTACTGAGCAGTTCTTC. The full variable domain, completed using reference TRBV11-3 and TRBJ2-1, is EAGVVQSPRYKIIEKKQPVAFWCNPISGHNTLYWYLQNLGQGPELLIRYENEEAVDDSQLPKDRFSAERLKGVDSTLKIQPAELGDSAVYLCASSLDQGGTTRITEQFFGPGTRLTVL.